Listed below are T cell receptor beta chains from one sample, sequenced in a study of tumor-infiltrating lymphocytes in primary liver carcinoma. Via MiXCR, TCRdb re-called the multiplex PCR reads, giving one row per CDR3 protein. The table records a few hundred thousand distinct CDR3 sequences, almost 60% of them present only once. The material sequenced was peripheral blood. These receptors all stem from a woman aged 25 to 39 with primary liver carcinoma and hepatitis B virus infection. Each CDR3 is given with its conserved first and last residue. Size is stated for part of the rows, as once, few or many counts, or as a class when the clone is expanded.

TRBJ2-7 | . | TRBV29-1 | 13 | CSVPGQGPYEQYF
TRBJ1-2 | . | TRBV11-1 | 14 | CASSAKAGNYGYTF
TRBJ2-5 | once | TRBV6-1 | 15 | CSNNLTPGGRETQYF
TRBJ2-1 | once | TRBV4-3 | 14 | CVSSNTELVNEQFF
TRBJ2-6 | . | TRBV5-5 | 17 | CASSLLGAASGANILTF
TRBJ2-1 | . | TRBV14 | 17 | CASSQLIAGGPGYEHFF
TRBJ2-2 | few | TRBV5-4 | 17 | CASSLSAGTGYTGELFF
TRBJ2-4 | . | TRBV6-5 | 14 | CASSPPMFRSIQYF
TRBJ2-7 | . | TRBV6-1 | 16 | CDSSRNSGSASYEQYF
TRBJ1-1 | . | TRBV11-2 | 13 | CASILSSNTEAFF
TRBJ2-7 | . | TRBV11-2 | 13 | CASSYGPRIDQYF
TRBJ2-1 | once | TRBV4-3 | 17 | CASSQGNRDRGRSMQFF
TRBJ2-7 | many | TRBV29-1 | 13 | CSVDGPGGYEQYF
TRBJ2-2 | few | TRBV12-3/TRBV12-4 | 13 | CASTSGLSGELFF
TRBJ2-1 | . | TRBV11-2 | 15 | CTSSLSRVLSNEQFF
TRBJ2-1 | . | TRBV2 | 13 | CASSVNTYNEQFF
TRBJ2-5 | few | TRBV5-8 | 16 | CASSIGLAGGQETQYF
TRBJ2-7 | . | TRBV2 | 14 | CASSATGLSYEQYF
TRBJ2-1 | . | TRBV11-2 | 14 | CASSSVIRGTLQFF
TRBJ2-5 | few | TRBV30 | 11 | CASPQGETQYF
TRBJ1-6 | few | TRBV11-3 | 18 | CASSLAPDRDTYNSPPHF
TRBJ1-1 | many | TRBV4-1 | 13 | CASSPQGGTEAFF
TRBJ2-7 | few | TRBV4-1 | 16 | CASSLPAGQGAYEQYF
TRBJ2-2 | . | TRBV6-5 | 14 | CASSTSLNIGELFF
TRBJ1-1 | . | TRBV6-1 | 13 | CASSEFRNIEAFF
TRBJ1-2 | . | TRBV28 | 17 | CASSERTGRSRYYGYTF
TRBJ2-5 | few | TRBV6-5 | 14 | CASSYSSRQETQYF
TRBJ2-4 | few | TRBV4-1 | 16 | CASSQDPLGRGNIQYF
TRBJ1-4 | . | TRBV7-8 | 14 | CASSFDREGEKLFF
TRBJ1-6 | . | TRBV23-1 | 16 | CAISQESVRRGKSLHF
TRBJ2-7 | . | TRBV6-5 | 12 | CARSYNRDEQYF
TRBJ2-5 | . | TRBV5-1 | 15 | CASSRGRGSMETQYF
TRBJ2-2 | few | TRBV5-1 | 16 | CASSPTIRDDTGELFF
TRBJ2-7 | . | TRBV11-2 | 14 | CASSLVGFSYERYF
TRBJ2-6 | . | TRBV7-9 | 16 | CASTGQAFSGANVLIF
TRBJ2-1 | few | TRBV4-1 | 13 | CASSQAESNEQFF
TRBJ2-6 | . | TRBV6-5 | 16 | CASSYSPGAGANVLSF
TRBJ1-2 | . | TRBV4-3 | 15 | CASSQAGYRDQGNIF
TRBJ1-2 | . | TRBV5-4 | 14 | CASSPLDRETGYTF
TRBJ2-7 | . | TRBV6-6 | 14 | CASSYDSTSYEQYF
TRBJ2-1 | few | TRBV6-2/TRBV6-3 | 16 | CASIYSGLSSYNEQFF
TRBJ2-3 | . | TRBV11-3 | 13 | CASSRQEFYTKYF
TRBJ2-1 | . | TRBV30 | 13 | CAWRRAADNEQFF
TRBJ1-5 | . | TRBV12-3/TRBV12-4 | 15 | CTSIWGTSANQPQHF
TRBJ2-5 | . | TRBV6-5 | 14 | CASSYQGYQETQYF
TRBJ1-2 | many | TRBV12-3/TRBV12-4 | 18 | CASSLVTGGLGPNYGYTF
TRBJ2-7 | . | TRBV6-1 | 11 | CATTSGINPYF
TRBJ2-3 | . | TRBV29-1 | 13 | CSVGGASGDTQYF
TRBJ2-7 | . | TRBV29-1 | 16 | CSVDGRLGQGFHEQYF
TRBJ2-1 | . | TRBV29-1 | 16 | CSVAKMGTGGFVKQFF
TRBJ1-2 | once | TRBV21-1 | 13 | CASPGQGHYGYTF
TRBJ1-1 | . | TRBV14 | 14 | CASSQGVALYEAFF
TRBJ1-5 | many | TRBV6-2/TRBV6-3 | 15 | CASGSAGVVNQPQHF
TRBJ2-1 | many | TRBV29-1 | 17 | CSATFGVRELGYNEQFF